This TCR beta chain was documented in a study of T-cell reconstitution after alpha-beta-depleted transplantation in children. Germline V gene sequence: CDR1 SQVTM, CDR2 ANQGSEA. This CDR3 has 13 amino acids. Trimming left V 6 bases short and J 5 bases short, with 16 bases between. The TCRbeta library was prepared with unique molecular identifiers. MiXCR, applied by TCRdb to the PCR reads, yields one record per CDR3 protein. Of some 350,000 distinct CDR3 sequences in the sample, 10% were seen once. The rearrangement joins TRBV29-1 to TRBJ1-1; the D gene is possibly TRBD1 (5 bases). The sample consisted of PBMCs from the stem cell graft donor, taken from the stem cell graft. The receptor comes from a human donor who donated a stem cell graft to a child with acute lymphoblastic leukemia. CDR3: CSVLGQAGTEAFF. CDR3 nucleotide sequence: TGCAGCGTCCTGGGGCAGGCGGGGACTGAAGCTTTCTTT.